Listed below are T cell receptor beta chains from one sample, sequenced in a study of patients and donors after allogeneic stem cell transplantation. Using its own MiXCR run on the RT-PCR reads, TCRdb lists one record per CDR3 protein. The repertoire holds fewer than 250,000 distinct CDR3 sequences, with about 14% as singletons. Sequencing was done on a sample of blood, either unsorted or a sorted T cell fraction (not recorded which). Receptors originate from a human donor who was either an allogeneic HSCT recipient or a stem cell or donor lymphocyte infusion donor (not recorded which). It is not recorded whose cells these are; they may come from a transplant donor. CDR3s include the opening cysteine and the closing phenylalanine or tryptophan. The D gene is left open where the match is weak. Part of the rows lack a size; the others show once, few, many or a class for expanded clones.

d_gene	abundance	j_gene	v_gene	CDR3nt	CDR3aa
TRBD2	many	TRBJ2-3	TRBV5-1	TGCGCCAGCAGCCAAGGACTAGCGGGGGGCTCAGATACGCAGTATTTT	CASSQGLAGGSDTQYF
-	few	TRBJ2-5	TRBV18	TGTGCCAGCTCACCACCGATGGCAGAGACCCAGTACTTC	CASSPPMAETQYF
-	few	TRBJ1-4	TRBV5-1	TGCGCCAGCAGCTTGACGGGGAGTTCCAAAAATGAAAAACTGTTTTTT	CASSLTGSSKNEKLFF
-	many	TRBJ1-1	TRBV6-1	TGTGCCAGCAGCGCGACAAAGACCTCAGGCGCTGAAGCTTTCTTT	CASSATKTSGAEAFF
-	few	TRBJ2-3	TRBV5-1	TGCGCCAGCACGGCGGGACTCCGCACAGATACGCAGTATTTT	CASTAGLRTDTQYF
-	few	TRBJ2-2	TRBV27	TGTGCCAGCAGTTTTGCAACCGGGGAGCTGTTTTTT	CASSFATGELFF
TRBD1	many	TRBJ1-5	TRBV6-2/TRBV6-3	TGTGCCAGCAGTCCTCAGGGGGCGCTTCTGGTCAGCAATCAGCCCCAGCATTTT	CASSPQGALLVSNQPQHF
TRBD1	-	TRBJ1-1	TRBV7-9	TGTGCCAGCAGCTTAAGAAGCCAGGGGGAGACTGAAGCTTTCTTT	CASSLRSQGETEAFF
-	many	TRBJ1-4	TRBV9	TGTGCCAGCAGCCCCGGGGTTACTAATGAAAAACTGTTTTTT	CASSPGVTNEKLFF
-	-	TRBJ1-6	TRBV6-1	TGTGCCAGCAGTGAAGCTGGGGGGGGAGCGTTAGGTTCACCCCTCCACTTT	CASSEAGGGALGSPLHF
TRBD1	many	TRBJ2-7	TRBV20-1	TGCAGTGCCCTCCCCGGGACAGGGAACGAGCAGTACTTC	CSALPGTGNEQYF
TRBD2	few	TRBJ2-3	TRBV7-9	TGTGCCAGCAGCACGACTAGCGGGTCAGATACGCAGTATTTT	CASSTTSGSDTQYF
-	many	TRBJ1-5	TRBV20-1	TGCAGTGCCGGGGACAACAATCAGCCCCAGCATTTT	CSAGDNNQPQHF
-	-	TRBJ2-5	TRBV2	TGTGCCAGCAGTGTTTCCAGGGGACACGAGACCCAGTACTTC	CASSVSRGHETQYF
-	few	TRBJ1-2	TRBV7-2	TGTGCCAGCAGCTCCGTCAGGAGCTATGGCTACACCTTC	CASSSVRSYGYTF
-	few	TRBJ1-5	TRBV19	TGTGCCAGTAGTATATTGGATAGCAATCAGCCCCAGCATTTT	CASSILDSNQPQHF
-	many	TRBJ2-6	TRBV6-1	TGTGCCAGCACCCGGGACGGTGACTCTGGGGCCAACGTCCTGACTTTC	CASTRDGDSGANVLTF
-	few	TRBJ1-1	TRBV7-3	TGTGCCAGCAGCTTATCGGCAGGGAACGATGAAGCTTTCTTT	CASSLSAGNDEAFF
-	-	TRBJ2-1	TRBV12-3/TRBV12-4	TGTGCCAGCAGTCGCTCCGGGACAAAGTACAATGAGCAGTTCTTC	CASSRSGTKYNEQFF
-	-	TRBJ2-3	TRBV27	TGTGCCAGCAGTCCAAAGGGGGGGGGCACAGATACGCAGTATTTT	CASSPKGGGTDTQYF
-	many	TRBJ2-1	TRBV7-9	TGTGCCAGCAGCTTAACAGGACAGTCCGCTGAGCAGTTCTTC	CASSLTGQSAEQFF
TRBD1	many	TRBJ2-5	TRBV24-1	TGTGCCACCAGTGGGACAGGGGGATTGGAGACCCAGTACTTC	CATSGTGGLETQYF
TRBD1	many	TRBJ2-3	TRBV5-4	TGTGCCAGCAGCTTTGGACAGGCGACAGATACGCAGTATTTT	CASSFGQATDTQYF
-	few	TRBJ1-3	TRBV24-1	TGTGCCACCAGTGACGGAATTGGAAACACCATATATTTT	CATSDGIGNTIYF
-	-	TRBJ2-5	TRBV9	TGTGCCAGCAGCGAGGGTTTGGTAGGGACCCAGTACTTC	CASSEGLVGTQYF
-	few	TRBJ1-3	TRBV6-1	TGTGCCAGCAGCTTAGAGGGCCGCCTTAACTCTGGAAACACCATATATTTT	CASSLEGRLNSGNTIYF
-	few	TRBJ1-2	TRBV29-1	TGCAGCGTTGAAGAGACAGCGTATGGCTACACCTTC	CSVEETAYGYTF
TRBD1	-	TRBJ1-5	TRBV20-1	TGCAGTGCTGGAGGACAGGGAGACAATCAGCCCCAGCATTTT	CSAGGQGDNQPQHF
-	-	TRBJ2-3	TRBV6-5	TGTGCCAGCAGTTACGGCCTAGTGGGCACAGATACGCAGTATTTT	CASSYGLVGTDTQYF
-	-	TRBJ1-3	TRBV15	TGTGCCACCAGCAAGACTGACAGGTTTGCTGGAAACACCATATATTTT	CATSKTDRFAGNTIYF
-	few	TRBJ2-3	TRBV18	TGTGCCAGCTCACCACCGAAGTGGGGAAGGACAGATACGCAGTATTTT	CASSPPKWGRTDTQYF
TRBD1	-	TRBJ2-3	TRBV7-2	TGTGCCAGCAGCTTAGGTGACAGGGTGGCAGATACGCAGTATTTT	CASSLGDRVADTQYF
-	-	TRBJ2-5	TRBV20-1	TGCAGTGCTAGAGATTTCCCCAGAGAAGAGACCCAGTACTTC	CSARDFPREETQYF
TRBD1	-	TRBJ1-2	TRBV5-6	TGTGCCAGCAGCGCGCGACAGGGGGCGGGTTATGGCTACACCTTC	CASSARQGAGYGYTF
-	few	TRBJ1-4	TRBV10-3	TGTGCCATCAGTTATGACACTGAAAAACTGTTTTTT	CAISYDTEKLFF
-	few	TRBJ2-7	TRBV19	TGTGCCAGTAGTCTGGCGCAAACCGCGTCCCACGAGCAGTACTTC	CASSLAQTASHEQYF
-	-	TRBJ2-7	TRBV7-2	TGTGCCAGCAGCTTAATGCGACTGCCGGCCTACGAGCAGTACTTC	CASSLMRLPAYEQYF
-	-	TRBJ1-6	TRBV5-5	TGTGCCAGCAGCTGGTCCGGCGGGTCGGATTCACCCCTCCACTTT	CASSWSGGSDSPLHF
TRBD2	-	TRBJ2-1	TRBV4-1	TGCGCCAGCAGACGACTACCACTAGCGGGGGCCCGGAGCTCCTACAATGAGCAGTTCTTC	CASRRLPLAGARSSYNEQFF
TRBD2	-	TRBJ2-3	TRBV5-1	TGCGCCAGCAGCAACCTGGGCGGGAGTACAGATACGCAGTATTTT	CASSNLGGSTDTQYF
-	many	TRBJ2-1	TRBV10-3	TGTGCCATCAGTGGACCCCGGGACGGCTACAATGAGCAGTTCTTC	CAISGPRDGYNEQFF
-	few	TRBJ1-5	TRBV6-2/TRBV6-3	TGTGCCAGCAGCAGGGAGCGGGACGGCAATCAGCCCCAGCATTTT	CASSRERDGNQPQHF
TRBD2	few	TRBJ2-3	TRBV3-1	TGTGCCAGCAGCCCTTTAGCGGGAGGGCGGGCAGATACGCAGTATTTT	CASSPLAGGRADTQYF